A single sample gave rise to the 31 T cell receptor beta chains below, sequenced in a study of T cells in Graves' hyperthyroidism and ophthalmopathy. Amplification targeted TCR beta CDR3 regions from RNA transcripts. The study used the HTBI primer set for a first-round RT-PCR of the TCR CDR3. In TCRdb, the multiplex PCR reads were re-called with MiXCR into one record per CDR3 protein. The sample holds around 490,000 distinct CDR3 sequences, about 20% seen once. Sequencing was carried out using blood. These receptors were taken from a man aged 40-50 years with Graves' ophthalmopathy.

The chain recombines TRBV18 with TRBJ2-5, with D perhaps TRBD1 or TRBD2 (5 bases each). V lost 3 bases, J lost 1 base, and 12 bases lay in between. This CDR3 contains 15 residues. Germline V gene lookup returns CDR1 KGHSH and CDR2 LQKENI. The CDR3 region is CASSPGTGSQETQYF. The CDR3 region has the DNA TGTGCCAGCTCACCGGGGACGGGGTCCCAAGAGACCCAGTACTTC. The full variable domain, with the rest looked up from reference TRBV18 and TRBJ2-5, is NAGVMQNPRHLVRRRGQEARLRCSPMKGHSHVYWYRQLPEEGLKFMVYLQKENIIDESGMPKERFSAEFPKEGPSILRIQQVVRGDSAAYFCASSPGTGSQETQYFGPGTRLLVL.

This clonotype was observed a handful of times. This chain joins TRBV27 and TRBJ2-3; TRBD1 agrees at 11 bases. Per the germline V gene, CDR1 is MNHEY and CDR2 is SMNVEV (reference sequence). This CDR3 has 14 residues. V shed 7 bases, J shed 4 bases, and the junction held 4 bases outside the gene matches. CDR3: CASMGTGGPDTQYF. CDR3 nucleotides: TGTGCCAGCATGGGGACAGGGGGACCAGATACGCAGTATTTT.

This clonotype has at least ten counts. The chain uses TRBV20-1 and TRBJ2-3; D may be TRBD1 (5 bases). This CDR3 has 16 amino acids. The germline V and J ends were trimmed by 1 base and 2 bases, with 16 bases remaining between them. Looked up from germline, CDR1 is DFQATT and CDR2 is SNEGSKA (reference sequence). This chain's CDR3 is CSARARVFWNTDTQYF. The CDR3, as DNA: TGCAGTGCTAGAGCCAGGGTGTTCTGGAACACAGATACGCAGTATTTT.

V is TRBV7-2 and J is TRBJ1-2; TRBD1 matches at 7 bases. The CDR3 totals 16 residues. The V segment lost 5 bases and the J segment 3 bases; nucleotides outside the gene matches: 12. Germline V gene data show CDR1 as SGHTA and CDR2 as FQGNSA. CDR3 nucleotide sequence: TGTGCCAGCAGCCATCTCGGGGGGACAGCCTACTATGGCTACACCTTC. Its protein is CASSHLGGTAYYGYTF.

J is TRBJ2-3 and V is TRBV7-2, with TRBD2 matching 8 bases. Germline values: CDR1 SGHTA, CDR2 FQGNSA. The CDR3 contains 16 residues. V dropped 2 bases and J dropped 4; count of bases not matched to a gene: 8. Here the CDR3 DNA reads TGTGCCAGCAGCTTACAGGGCGGCGGGGGGTCAGATACGCAGTATTTT. It is translated as CASSLQGGGGSDTQYF.

The gene calls are TRBV12-3 or TRBV12-4 and TRBJ1-3; the D gene is possibly TRBD1 (5 bases). The length of the CDR3 is 15 residues. V shed 6 bases and J shed 4 bases, with 16 bases lying between them. CDR3 sequence (DNA): TGTGCCAGCAGCCCCTGGGGGGGGATGGGAAACACCATATATTTT. Amino acids: CASSPWGGMGNTIYF.

The gene calls are TRBV10-1 and TRBJ2-3; D unresolved. The ends were cut back, 1 base at V and 6 bases at J, with 5 bases in the middle. This CDR3 has 12 amino acids. Germline-derived CDR1 and CDR2 are WNHNN and SYGVQD (reference sequence). CDR3 DNA: TGCGCCAGCAGTGAGTACCGGGATACGCAGTATTTT. This translates into CASSEYRDTQYF.

The chain carries TRBV20-1 and TRBJ2-7; 8 nucleotides align to TRBD2. This CDR3 spans 12 amino acids. Germline CDR1 is DFQATT and CDR2 is SNEGSKA (reference sequence). The J segment lost 4 bases and the V segment lost 1 base, leaving 0 bases of the junction unmatched. The CDR3 loop reads CSARAGGYEQYF. CDR3 nucleotide sequence: TGCAGTGCTAGAGCGGGAGGGTACGAGCAGTACTTC.

The gene calls are TRBV10-3 and TRBJ1-6, with TRBD1 matching 8 bases. V lost 10 bases and J lost 3; bases outside the gene matches: 8. Germline V CDR1 and CDR2: ENHRY, SYGVKD. There are 15 residues in the CDR3. CDR3 sequence (DNA): TGTGCCACCGCGGACAGGGATAACTATAATTCACCCCTCCACTTT. Translation: CATADRDNYNSPLHF.

The chain joins TRBV27 to TRBJ1-4; 8 bases agree with TRBD1. This CDR3 has 14 amino acids. V shed 6 bases, J shed 8 bases, and the junction held 8 bases outside the gene matches. Germline V gene lookup returns CDR1 MNHEY and CDR2 SMNVEV (reference sequence). The CDR3 region has the DNA TGTGCCAGCAGGGACGGACAGGGCATCGAAAAACTGTTTTTT. It specifies CASRDGQGIEKLFF.

At least ten counts were recorded for this clonotype. The rearrangement uses TRBV5-1 and TRBJ2-7; 7 positions match TRBD1. The CDR3 contains 15 residues. From germline, CDR1 is SGHRS and CDR2 YFSETQ. Unmatched junction bases numbered 7, after V lost 0 bases and J lost 4 bases. The chain's CDR3 is CASSLAGTDRYEQYF. The CDR3, as DNA: TGCGCCAGCAGCTTGGCCGGGACAGACAGGTACGAGCAGTACTTC. Supplemented by reference TRBV5-1 and TRBJ2-7, the full variable domain reads KAGVTQTPRYLIKTRGQQVTLSCSPISGHRSVSWYQQTPGQGLQFLFEYFSETQRNKGNFPGRFSGRQFSNSRSEMNVSTLELGDSALYLCASSLAGTDRYEQYFGPGTRLTVT.

This clonotype was seen repeatedly, ten times or more. The chain has TRBV7-9 and TRBJ2-3; the D is unclear. V lost 3 bases to trimming and J lost 3 bases, with 4 bases between them. Germline V CDR1 and CDR2: SEHNR, FQNEAQ (reference sequence). The CDR3 is made up of 12 amino acids. The CDR3 spells CASSFITDTQYF. In DNA, the CDR3 is TGTGCCAGCAGCTTTATAACAGATACGCAGTATTTT.

This clonotype was found a few times. The chain has TRBV20-1 and TRBJ2-5; the match to TRBD2 covers 8 bases. The J segment lost 1 base and the V segment lost 3 bases, leaving 4 bases of the junction unmatched. CDR1 and CDR2 (germline): DFQATT, SNEGSKA (reference sequence). CDR3 length: 14 amino acids. The CDR3 sequence: CSASSGRGQETQYF. The CDR3 bases are TGCAGTGCTAGCAGCGGGAGAGGCCAAGAGACCCAGTACTTC.

This clonotype was detected a few times. The chain is built from TRBV4-1 and TRBJ1-5, with 7 bases lining up with TRBD1. Germline CDR1 is MGHRA and CDR2 is YSYEKL. V was clipped by 0 bases and J by 0 bases; unmatched bases: 8. CDR3 size: 18 residues. CDR3 bases: TGCGCCAGCAGCCAAGACGGGGACAGAACCTATAGCAATCAGCCCCAGCATTTT. It codes for CASSQDGDRTYSNQPQHF.

This clonotype was detected only a few times. V gene TRBV30 combines with J gene TRBJ1-5; TRBD1 is a possible D gene (5 bases). V was pared by 3 bases and J by 5 bases, with 14 bases between. Germline CDR1 and CDR2: GTSNPN and SVGIG (reference sequence). This CDR3 spans 14 amino acids. CDR3 nucleotide sequence: TGTGCCTGGAGGGGAAGGGGAGGCTATCAGCCCCAGCATTTT. Its translation: CAWRGRGGYQPQHF.

The chain is built from TRBV9 and TRBJ2-1; 11 bases are shared with TRBD2. In germline, CDR1 is SGDLS, CDR2 YYNGEE. The V gene end was trimmed by 3 bases and the J gene end by 0 bases; junction bases not matched to a gene: 14. The CDR3 runs 20 residues. The CDR3 protein is CASSELPGLAEGSSYNEQFF. The DNA for the CDR3 is TGTGCCAGCAGCGAGCTACCGGGACTAGCGGAGGGGAGCTCCTACAATGAGCAGTTCTTC.

This clonotype was seen many times. V usage is TRBV28 and J usage is TRBJ2-3, with TRBD2 matching over 10 bases. This CDR3 spans 16 amino acids. Germline CDR1 is MDHEN and CDR2 is SYDVKM. The J segment lost 1 base and the V segment lost 4 bases, leaving 5 bases of the junction unmatched. The CDR3 sequence: CASSSPGTSGTDTQYF. The CDR3 nucleotides read TGTGCCAGCAGTTCCCCCGGGACTAGCGGCACAGATACGCAGTATTTT.

This clonotype was seen a handful of times. The chain is built from TRBV6-2 or TRBV6-3 and TRBJ2-3, with D perhaps matching TRBD2 (6 bases). Germline CDR1 MNHEY, CDR2 SVGEGT. The CDR3 spans 15 residues. V was pared by 5 bases and J by 6 bases, with 18 bases between. This chain's CDR3 is CASSPVREGGDTQYF. The CDR3 DNA reads as TGTGCCAGCAGTCCCGTGCGGGAAGGAGGGGATACGCAGTATTTT.

Ten or more counts support this clonotype. The gene calls are TRBV24-1 and TRBJ2-1; no definite D call. V lost 0 bases and J lost 1, with 9 bases in between. The CDR3 loop spans 16 amino acids. The germline V gene encodes CDR1 KGHDR and CDR2 SFDVKD. The CDR3 region is CATSDLSAPSYNEQFF. The CDR3 DNA is TGTGCCACCAGTGATTTGAGTGCTCCTTCCTACAATGAGCAGTTCTTC.

Only a few counts were recorded for this clonotype. This chain uses TRBV28 with TRBJ2-1, with a possible D match to TRBD2 (5 bases). The length of the CDR3 is 15 residues. Germline CDR1 reads MDHEN; CDR2 reads SYDVKM. The V end lost 3 bases, the J end lost 3 bases, and 12 bases lay between the germline ends. In DNA, the CDR3 is TGTGCCAGCAGTTTTTTTGGGGAGTTCTACAATGAGCAGTTCTTC. Translating gives CASSFFGEFYNEQFF.

The J gene is TRBJ2-7, the V gene TRBV3-1; TRBD2 matches at 13 bases. CDR1 LGHDT and CDR2 YNNKEL come from the germline V gene (reference sequence). The ends lost 5 bases at V and 2 bases at J; junction bases unmatched: 6. This CDR3 is 16 amino acids long. CDR3 region: CASSARLAGGTYEQYF. In DNA, the CDR3 is TGTGCCAGCAGCGCAAGACTAGCGGGGGGCACCTACGAGCAGTACTTC.

This clonotype was counted a few times. The chain recombines TRBV5-1 with TRBJ2-1; TRBD1 agrees at 8 bases. The CDR3 covers 17 residues. Germline CDR1 is SGHRS and CDR2 is YFSETQ. J lost 3 bases, V lost 0 bases, and 8 bases had no gene match. CDR3 protein: CASSLGAGTGGYNEQFF. The CDR3 nucleotides read TGCGCCAGCAGCTTGGGCGCCGGGACAGGCGGCTACAATGAGCAGTTCTTC.

There are many counts of this clonotype. The chain links TRBV12-3 or TRBV12-4 to TRBJ2-5; the match to TRBD2 covers 7 bases. CDR3 length equals 18 residues. Trimming at V came to 1 base and at J to 0 bases, leaving 11 bases not matched to a gene. CDR3 sequence: CASSLDWGGTSHQETQYF. In DNA form, the CDR3 reads TGTGCCAGCAGTTTAGATTGGGGGGGGACTTCGCACCAAGAGACCCAGTACTTC.

The chain joins TRBV14 to TRBJ1-5; D may be TRBD1 (5 bases). Germline V gives CDR1 SGHDN, CDR2 FVKESK. The ends were cut back, 2 bases at V and 0 bases at J, with 17 bases in the middle. This CDR3 is 18 amino acids long. For the CDR3, the DNA is TGTGCCAGCAGCCAAATTATATCCGGACACTATAGCAATCAGCCCCAGCATTTT. Translating gives CASSQIISGHYSNQPQHF. Supplemented by reference TRBV14 and TRBJ1-5, the full variable domain reads EAGVTQFPSHSVIEKGQTVTLRCDPISGHDNLYWYRRVMGKEIKFLLHFVKESKQDESGMPNNRFLAERTGGTYSTLKVQPAELEDSGVYFCASSQIISGHYSNQPQHFGDGTRLSIL.

The chain is built from TRBV10-3 and TRBJ2-3; D is perhaps TRBD1 (6 bases). Germline-derived CDR1 and CDR2 are ENHRY and SYGVKD. This CDR3 has 13 residues. The V gene lost 4 bases and the J gene lost 5 bases, with 10 bases spanning the gap. The CDR3 DNA sequence: TGTGCCATCAGTGTACAGGGCGGAGATACGCAGTATTTT. This codes for CAISVQGGDTQYF.

The rearrangement joins TRBV7-9 to TRBJ1-2; the D gene is possibly TRBD1 (5 bases). V lost 3 bases to trimming and J lost 8 bases, with 19 bases between them. This CDR3 is built from 15 residues. Germline CDR1 is SEHNR and CDR2 is FQNEAQ (reference sequence). In DNA form, the CDR3 reads TGTGCCAGCAGCTTGAAATTTCTAGGGGATCAGGGCTACACCTTC. This translates into CASSLKFLGDQGYTF.

This clonotype was detected a few times. The genes are TRBV20-1 and TRBJ2-7; TRBD2 matches 13 bases. Germline CDR1 is DFQATT and CDR2 is SNEGSKA (reference sequence). The J segment lost 6 bases and the V segment lost 0 bases, leaving 8 bases of the junction unmatched. This CDR3 comprises 16 residues. CDR3 in DNA: TGCAGTGCTAGAGATGGCCGGACTAGCGGGAGTTTCGAGCAGTACTTC. Translation: CSARDGRTSGSFEQYF.

The CDR3 is CASSHKTSGRWNEQFF. The CDR3 bases are TGTGCCAGCAGCCACAAGACTAGCGGGAGATGGAATGAGCAGTTCTTC. This chain links TRBV14 with TRBJ2-1; 12 bases agree with TRBD2. Looked up from germline, CDR1 is SGHDN and CDR2 is FVKESK. With 3 bases clipped from V and 7 bases from J, the junction kept 7 bases outside the gene matches. The CDR3 has 16 residues.

The CDR3 region is CASSIGQQNTEAFF. The CDR3 region has the DNA TGTGCCAGTAGTATCGGTCAGCAAAACACTGAAGCTTTCTTT. The chain recombines TRBV19 with TRBJ1-1; no firm D call. Germline values: CDR1 LNHDA, CDR2 SQIVND (reference sequence). CDR3 size: 14 residues. V was clipped by 3 bases and J by 2 bases, with 10 bases between them.

This clonotype showed up many times. The chain combines TRBV28 with TRBJ2-7; the D is unclear. This CDR3 region has 12 residues. Germline V lookup: CDR1 MDHEN, CDR2 SYDVKM. The V end was cut by 4 bases, the J end by 7 bases, with 11 bases between. The CDR3 DNA follows: TGTGCCAGCAGTTCCCCTCCGGCGGAGCAGTACTTC. Protein sequence: CASSSPPAEQYF.

At least ten counts were recorded for this clonotype. CDR3 nucleotides: TGTGCCTCCCAGGGACTAGCGGGGGTGGATGAGCAGTTCTTC. Protein product: CASQGLAGVDEQFF. The V call is TRBV28, the J call TRBJ2-1, with 14 bases that match TRBD2. V shed 11 bases and J 8 bases; nucleotides not matched to a gene: 8. Germline V gene sequence: CDR1 MDHEN, CDR2 SYDVKM. The CDR3 length is 14 residues.